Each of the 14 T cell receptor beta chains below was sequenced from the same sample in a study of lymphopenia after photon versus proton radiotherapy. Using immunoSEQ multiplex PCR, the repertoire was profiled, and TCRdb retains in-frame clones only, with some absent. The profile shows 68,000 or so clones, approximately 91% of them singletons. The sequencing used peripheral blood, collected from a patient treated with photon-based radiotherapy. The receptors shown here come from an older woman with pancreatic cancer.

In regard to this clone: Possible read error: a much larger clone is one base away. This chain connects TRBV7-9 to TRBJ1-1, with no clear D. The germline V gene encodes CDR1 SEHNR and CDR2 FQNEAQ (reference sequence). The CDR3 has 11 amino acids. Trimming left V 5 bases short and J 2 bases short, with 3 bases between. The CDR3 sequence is CASSQNTEAFF. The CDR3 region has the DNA TGTGCCAGCAGCCAAAACACTGAAGCTTTCTTT.

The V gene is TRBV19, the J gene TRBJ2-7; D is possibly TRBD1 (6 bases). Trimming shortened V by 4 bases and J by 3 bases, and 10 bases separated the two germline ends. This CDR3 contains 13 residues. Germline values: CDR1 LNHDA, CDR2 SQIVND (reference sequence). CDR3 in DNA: TGTGCCAGTAGTAGGGGGACAAACTACGAGCAGTACTTC. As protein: CASSRGTNYEQYF. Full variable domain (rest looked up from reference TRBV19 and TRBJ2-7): DGGITQSPKYLFRKEGQNVTLSCEQNLNHDAMYWYRQDPGQGLRLIYYSQIVNDFQKGDIAEGYSVSREKKESFPLTVTSAQKNPTAFYLCASSRGTNYEQYFGPGTRLTVT.

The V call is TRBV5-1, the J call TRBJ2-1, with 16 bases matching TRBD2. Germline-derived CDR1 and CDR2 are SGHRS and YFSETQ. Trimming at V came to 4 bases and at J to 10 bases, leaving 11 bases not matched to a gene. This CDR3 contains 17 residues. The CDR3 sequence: CASSEGGLAGGPEEQFF. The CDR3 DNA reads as TGCGCCAGCAGCGAGGGGGGACTAGCGGGAGGGCCGGAAGAGCAGTTCTTC.

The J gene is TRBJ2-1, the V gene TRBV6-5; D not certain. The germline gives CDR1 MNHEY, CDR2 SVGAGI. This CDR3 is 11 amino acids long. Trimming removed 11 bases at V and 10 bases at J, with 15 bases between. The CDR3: CAATGIREQFF. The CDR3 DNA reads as TGTGCCGCGACGGGCATCCGGGAGCAGTTCTTC.

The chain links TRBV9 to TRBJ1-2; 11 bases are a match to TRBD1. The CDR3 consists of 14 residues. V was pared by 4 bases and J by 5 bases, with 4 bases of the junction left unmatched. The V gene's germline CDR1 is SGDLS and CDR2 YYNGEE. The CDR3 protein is CASSPWDRGYGYTF. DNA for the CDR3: TGTGCCAGCAGCCCCTGGGACAGGGGGTATGGCTACACCTTC.

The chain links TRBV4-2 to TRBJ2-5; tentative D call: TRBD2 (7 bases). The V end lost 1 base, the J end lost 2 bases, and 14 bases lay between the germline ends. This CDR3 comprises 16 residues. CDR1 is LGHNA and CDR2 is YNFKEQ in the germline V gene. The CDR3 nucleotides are TGTGCCAGCAGCCAAGGAGGGGGAGGGCCACAAGAGACCCAGTACTTC. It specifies CASSQGGGGPQETQYF.

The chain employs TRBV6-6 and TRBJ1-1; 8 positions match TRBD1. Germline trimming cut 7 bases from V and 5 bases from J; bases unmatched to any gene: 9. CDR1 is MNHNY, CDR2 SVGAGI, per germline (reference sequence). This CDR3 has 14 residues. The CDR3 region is CASITGQGRTEAFF. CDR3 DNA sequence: TGTGCCAGCATCACCGGACAGGGAAGAACTGAAGCTTTCTTT.

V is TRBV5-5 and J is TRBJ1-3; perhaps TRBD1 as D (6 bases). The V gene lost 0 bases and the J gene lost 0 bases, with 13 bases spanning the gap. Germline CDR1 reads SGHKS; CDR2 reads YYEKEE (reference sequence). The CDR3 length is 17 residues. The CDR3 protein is CASSLDRAQISGNTIYF. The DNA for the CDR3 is TGTGCCAGCAGCTTGGACAGGGCACAAATCTCTGGAAACACCATATATTTT.

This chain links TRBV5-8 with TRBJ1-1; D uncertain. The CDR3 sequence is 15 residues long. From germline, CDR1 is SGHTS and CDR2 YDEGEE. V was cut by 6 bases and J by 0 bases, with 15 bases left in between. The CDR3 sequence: CASTSTHLMNTEAFF. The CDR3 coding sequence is TGTGCCAGCACCTCCACTCACCTCATGAACACTGAAGCTTTCTTT.

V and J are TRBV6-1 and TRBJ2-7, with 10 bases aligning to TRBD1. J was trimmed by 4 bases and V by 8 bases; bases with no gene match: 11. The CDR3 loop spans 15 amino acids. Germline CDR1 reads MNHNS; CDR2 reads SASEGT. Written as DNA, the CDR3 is TGTGCCAGCTTGCGGAGGGACAGGGGAACGTACGAGCAGTACTTC. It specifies CASLRRDRGTYEQYF.

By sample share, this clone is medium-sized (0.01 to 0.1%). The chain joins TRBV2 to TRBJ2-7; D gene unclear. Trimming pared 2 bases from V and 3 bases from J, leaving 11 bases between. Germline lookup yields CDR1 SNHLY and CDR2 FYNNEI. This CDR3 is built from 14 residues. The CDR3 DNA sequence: TGTGCCAGCAGTGAAATGTGGCGGATCTACGAGCAGTACTTC. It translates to CASSEMWRIYEQYF.

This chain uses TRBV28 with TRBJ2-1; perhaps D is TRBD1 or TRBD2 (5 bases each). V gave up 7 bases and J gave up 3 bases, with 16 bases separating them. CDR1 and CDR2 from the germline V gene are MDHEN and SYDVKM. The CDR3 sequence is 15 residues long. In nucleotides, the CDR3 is TGTGCCAGCATGCCCCCGGGACCCGGCTACAATGAGCAGTTCTTC. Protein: CASMPPGPGYNEQFF.

The CDR3 sequence is CASSPRRGQANTGELFF. CDR3 in DNA: TGTGCCAGCAGCCCACGCAGGGGGCAGGCGAACACCGGGGAGCTGTTTTTT. The rearrangement links TRBV9 to TRBJ2-2; 8 positions agree with TRBD1. This CDR3 region has 17 residues. V lost 4 bases and J lost 0; bases outside the gene matches: 8. In germline, CDR1 is SGDLS, CDR2 YYNGEE.

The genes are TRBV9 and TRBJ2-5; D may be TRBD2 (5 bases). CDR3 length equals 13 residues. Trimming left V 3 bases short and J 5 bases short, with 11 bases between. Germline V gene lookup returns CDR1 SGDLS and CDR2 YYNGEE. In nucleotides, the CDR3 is TGTGCCAGCAGCGCCAAAACGGGGGAGACCCAGTACTTC. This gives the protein CASSAKTGETQYF.